This passage covers 26 T cell receptor beta chains from one sample sequenced in a study of regulatory T cells in long-lasting Graves disease. Relying on iRepertoire HTBI primers and Arm-PCR of CDR3 regions, the team built TCR beta libraries. TCRdb passed the multiplex PCR reads through MiXCR, listing each CDR3 protein once. The sample contains around 470,000 distinct CDR3 sequences, roughly 15% of which appear only once. Time point reported: newly diagnosed GD, antithyroid drugs for less than 3 months. Preparation of the TCR library used RNA extracted from PBMCs. These data were also reused for a study on T cells in Graves' hyperthyroidism and ophthalmopathy.

The sample in question was peripheral blood mononuclear cells (PBMCs), obtained at new diagnosis, from a patient treated with antithyroid drugs. The receptors were gathered from a woman aged 45-60 years with Graves disease.

The V call is TRBV7-9, the J call TRBJ2-1, with TRBD2 matching 13 bases. V shed 2 bases, J shed 7 bases, and the junction held 11 bases outside the gene matches. CDR1 and CDR2 from the germline V gene are SEHNR and FQNEAQ (reference sequence). The CDR3 covers 18 residues. The CDR3: CASSLTSRTSGRWNEQFF. The CDR3 nucleotides read TGTGCCAGCAGCTTAACCTCCCGGACTAGCGGGAGATGGAATGAGCAGTTCTTC.

The gene calls are TRBV7-9 and TRBJ2-6; 11 nucleotides match TRBD2. The CDR3 spans 18 residues. Germline trimming cut 4 bases from V and 0 bases from J; bases unmatched to any gene: 5. Germline V CDR1 and CDR2: SEHNR, FQNEAQ (reference sequence). The CDR3 loop is CASSSLGLAASGANVLTF. The CDR3, as DNA: TGTGCCAGCAGCTCTCTGGGACTAGCGGCCTCTGGGGCCAACGTCCTGACTTTC.

The chain has TRBV11-2 and TRBJ2-1; 8 bases align to TRBD2. The V gene end was trimmed by 4 bases and the J gene end by 0 bases; junction bases not matched to a gene: 8. Germline V lookup: CDR1 SGHAT, CDR2 FQNNGV. This CDR3 region has 17 residues. CDR3 in amino acids: CASSSYSGTSSYNEQFF. The CDR3 region has the DNA TGTGCCAGCAGCTCATATAGCGGGACCAGCTCCTACAATGAGCAGTTCTTC. Drawing the rest from reference TRBV11-2 and TRBJ2-1, the complete variable domain is EAGVAQSPRYKIIEKRQSVAFWCNPISGHATLYWYQQILGQGPKLLIQFQNNGVVDDSQLPKDRFSAERLKGVDSTLKIQPAKLEDSAVYLCASSSYSGTSSYNEQFFGPGTRLTVL.

The rearrangement joins TRBV12-3 or TRBV12-4 to TRBJ1-5; no clear D gene. V lost 6 bases, J lost 0 bases, and 9 bases lay in between. The CDR3 extends over 14 amino acids. CDR3 sequence (DNA): TGTGCCAGCAGATCGACCCATAGCAATCAGCCCCAGCATTTT. This encodes CASRSTHSNQPQHF.

This clonotype was seen at least ten times. The rearrangement links TRBV7-8 to TRBJ2-3; D possibly corresponds to TRBD2 (5 bases). This CDR3 is built from 16 residues. The V end lost 3 bases, the J end lost 2 bases, and 15 bases lay between the germline ends. CDR1 is SGHVS and CDR2 is FQNEAQ in the germline V gene. The CDR3 region has the DNA TGTGCCAGCAGCTTTAGGCGGGTCGGGCCCACAGATACGCAGTATTTT. The encoded protein is CASSFRRVGPTDTQYF.

This clonotype was detected ten times or more. The chain links TRBV18 to TRBJ2-7; a weak D match, TRBD1 (6 bases). With 4 bases removed from V and 2 bases from J, the gap between germline ends came to 15 bases. Germline CDR1 reads KGHSH; CDR2 reads LQKENI. The length of the CDR3 is 15 residues. CDR3 DNA: TGTGCCAGCTCACAGGGACATGCACCTACCTACGAGCAGTACTTC. Its translation is CASSQGHAPTYEQYF.

This clonotype has at least ten counts. J is TRBJ2-1 and V is TRBV10-3; D is unclear. This CDR3 is built from 15 residues. V was trimmed by 0 bases and J by 1 base, leaving 7 bases between them. Germline CDR1 is ENHRY and CDR2 is SYGVKD. DNA of the CDR3: TGTGCCATCAGTGAGTCGGAACAATCCTACAATGAGCAGTTCTTC. Protein: CAISESEQSYNEQFF.

This clonotype was recorded at least ten times. The gene calls are TRBV28 and TRBJ2-7; tentatively, D is TRBD1 or TRBD2 (6 bases each). The V gene's germline CDR1 is MDHEN and CDR2 SYDVKM. The CDR3 sequence is 14 residues long. V was shortened by 1 base and J by 3 bases, with 10 bases between the two germline ends. The CDR3 sequence is CASSLSGAIYEQYF. In nucleotides, the CDR3 is TGTGCCAGCAGTTTATCGGGGGCGATCTACGAGCAGTACTTC. The full variable domain, its missing parts supplied by reference TRBV28 and TRBJ2-7, is DVKVTQSSRYLVKRTGEKVFLECVQDMDHENMFWYRQDPGLGLRLIYFSYDVKMKEKGDIPEGYSVSREKKERFSLILESASTNQTSMYLCASSLSGAIYEQYFGPGTRLTVT.

CDR3 sequence reads: CASSPRVGEKDRARLYEQYF. The CDR3 region has the DNA TGTGCCAGCAGCCCTCGCGTGGGAGAAAAGGACCGGGCCCGCCTCTACGAGCAGTACTTC. The gene calls are TRBV7-9 and TRBJ2-7, with a tentative D call TRBD2 (5 bases). The V end was cut by 5 bases, the J end by 3 bases, with 32 bases between. Germline values: CDR1 SEHNR, CDR2 FQNEAQ (reference sequence). CDR3 length: 20 residues.

This clonotype came up many times. The V and J genes are TRBV12-3 or TRBV12-4 and TRBJ2-2, with D uncertain. The CDR3 runs to 13 residues. V lost 3 bases and J 5 bases, leaving 7 bases between the germline ends. The CDR3 sequence: CASSFRRTGELFF. The CDR3 DNA reads TGTGCCAGCAGTTTCAGAAGGACCGGGGAGCTGTTTTTT.

This clonotype came up many times. The CDR3 loop is CSATQSGSSSYNEQFF. In DNA form, the CDR3 reads TGCAGTGCTACCCAAAGCGGGAGCAGTTCCTACAATGAGCAGTTCTTC. This rearrangement joins TRBV20-1 to TRBJ2-1; 8 nucleotides match TRBD2. Unmatched junction bases numbered 9, after V lost 4 bases and J lost 1 base. The CDR3 length is 16 residues. Germline V gene data show CDR1 as DFQATT and CDR2 as SNEGSKA (reference sequence).

The table lists this clonotype with many counts. The chain has TRBV7-9 and TRBJ1-1; D remains ambiguous. The CDR3 is 11 amino acids. With 1 base removed from V and 6 bases from J, the gap between germline ends came to 3 bases. Germline loops: CDR1 SEHNR, CDR2 FQNEAQ (reference sequence). For the CDR3, the DNA is TGTGCCAGCAGCTTAGACGCTGAAGCTTTCTTT. Translated, it gives CASSLDAEAFF. Supplemented by reference TRBV7-9 and TRBJ1-1, the full variable domain reads DTGVSQNPRHKITKRGQNVTFRCDPISEHNRLYWYRQTLGQGPEFLTYFQNEAQLEKSRLLSDRFSAERPKGSFSTLEIQRTEQGDSAMYLCASSLDAEAFFGQGTRLTVV.

The sample holds a few counts of this clonotype. The gene calls are TRBV6-1 and TRBJ2-7; the D is unclear. The CDR3 is made up of 14 amino acids. Germline assignment: CDR1 MNHNS and CDR2 SASEGT. Deletions cut 8 bases from V and 2 bases from J, with 16 bases between. CDR3 sequence: CASGNTDRPYEQYF. The CDR3 DNA reads as TGTGCCAGCGGTAATACGGACCGACCCTACGAGCAGTACTTC.

This clonotype was recorded at least ten times. The chain recombines TRBV11-3 with TRBJ2-5; no reliable D call. The CDR3 contains 13 residues. Per the germline V gene, CDR1 is SGHNT and CDR2 is YENEEA. Trimming cost V 6 bases and J 3 bases, with 11 bases left between them. The CDR3: CASSLGSEETQYF. The CDR3 DNA sequence: TGTGCCAGCAGTTTGGGTAGTGAAGAGACCCAGTACTTC.

This chain's CDR3 is CASSYRPTTEGRASSYEQYF. CDR3 in DNA: TGTGCCAGCAGCTACAGACCCACTACTGAGGGGAGGGCCTCATCCTACGAGCAGTACTTC. The chain recombines TRBV7-6 with TRBJ2-7; TRBD2 matches 7 bases. CDR3 length: 20 amino acids. The germline V gene encodes CDR1 SGHVS and CDR2 FNYEAQ. J lost 1 base, V lost 4 bases, and 22 bases had no gene match.

This clonotype has a count of ten or more. The V and J genes are TRBV11-2 and TRBJ2-1, with 7 positions matching TRBD2. With 5 bases clipped from V and 9 bases from J, the junction kept 13 bases outside the gene matches. The germline gives CDR1 SGHAT, CDR2 FQNNGV. The CDR3 covers 15 residues. CDR3 amino acids: CASSPDGLGLREQFF. DNA for the CDR3: TGTGCCAGCAGCCCGGATGGACTAGGGCTTCGTGAGCAGTTCTTC.

This clonotype was seen many times. The chain employs TRBV5-1 and TRBJ1-1; weak D call: TRBD1 (6 bases). This CDR3 contains 14 residues. The germline CDR1 and CDR2 sequences are SGHRS and YFSETQ. Trimming left V 6 bases short and J 3 bases short, with 15 bases between. The CDR3 here is CASTLGGGDTEAFF. CDR3 sequence (DNA): TGCGCCAGCACCTTAGGAGGGGGGGACACTGAAGCTTTCTTT.

This clonotype showed up many times. The CDR3, as DNA: TGTGCCAGCAGTTTGACCGGGACTCTTTACAATGAGCAGTTCTTC. Encoded protein: CASSLTGTLYNEQFF. The chain couples TRBV7-3 to TRBJ2-1; D is perhaps TRBD2 (6 bases). Germline loops: CDR1 SGHTA, CDR2 FQGTGA. With 6 bases removed from V and 4 bases from J, the gap between germline ends came to 16 bases. The CDR3 extends over 15 amino acids. Combining the CDR3 with reference TRBV7-3 and TRBJ2-1 gives the whole variable domain GAGVSQTPSNKVTEKGKYVELRCDPISGHTALYWYRQSLGQGPEFLIYFQGTGAADDSGLPNDRFFAVRPEGSVSTLKIQRTERGDSAVYLCASSLTGTLYNEQFFGPGTRLTVL.

There are a few counts of this clonotype. J is TRBJ1-1 and V is TRBV18, with unresolved D. CDR1 is KGHSH, CDR2 LQKENI, per germline. Between the trimmed V and J ends, which lost 4 bases and 1 base, there was a span of 10 bases. The CDR3 is 14 residues long. The CDR3 is CASSQREGNTEAFF. Written as DNA, the CDR3 is TGTGCCAGCTCACAAAGAGAGGGGAACACTGAAGCTTTCTTT.

This clonotype was seen at least ten times. The chain is built from TRBV12-3 or TRBV12-4 and TRBJ1-5; the D is unclear. The V and J ends lost 6 bases and 2 bases respectively, with 8 bases between them. CDR3 length equals 13 residues. Here the CDR3 reads CASREWGNQPQHF. CDR3 nucleotides: TGTGCCAGCAGGGAGTGGGGCAATCAGCCCCAGCATTTT.

This clonotype showed up just a few times. This CDR3 is CASGFLDRGFESGGTGELFF. The CDR3 DNA follows: TGTGCTAGTGGTTTTTTAGACAGGGGGTTCGAGTCGGGGGGGACCGGGGAGCTGTTTTTT. V gene TRBV12-5 combines with J gene TRBJ2-2; D perhaps matches TRBD1 (9 bases). CDR1 LGHNT and CDR2 FRNRAP come from the germline V gene. The CDR3 is 20 residues long. Trimming left V 3 bases short and J 5 bases short, with 28 bases between.

This clonotype was detected once. The chain combines TRBV30 with TRBJ2-7; 9 nucleotides line up with TRBD2. The CDR3 sequence is 14 residues long. The ends lost 2 bases at V and 7 bases at J; junction bases unmatched: 9. In germline, CDR1 is GTSNPN, CDR2 SVGIG (reference sequence). The CDR3 bases are TGTGCCTGGAGTAACGGCGGGAGGGCCTGGGAGCAGTACTTC. As protein: CAWSNGGRAWEQYF.

The chain employs TRBV10-3 and TRBJ2-1; weak D call: TRBD2 (6 bases). Germline CDR1 is ENHRY and CDR2 is SYGVKD. This CDR3 region has 15 residues. V was pared by 3 bases and J by 9 bases, with 18 bases between. The chain's CDR3 is CAISDRGTYRGEQFF. In DNA form, the CDR3 reads TGTGCCATCAGTGACCGCGGGACTTACCGGGGTGAGCAGTTCTTC.

The chain is built from TRBV27 and TRBJ2-7; possible D gene TRBD2, 5 bases. Per germline, CDR1 MNHEY and CDR2 SMNVEV (reference sequence). The CDR3 loop spans 15 amino acids. Trimming shortened V by 2 bases and J by 3 bases, and 14 bases separated the two germline ends. This chain's CDR3 is CASSLNWGANYEQYF. The CDR3 DNA reads as TGTGCCAGCAGTTTAAACTGGGGAGCCAACTACGAGCAGTACTTC.

This clonotype was seen more than once but under ten times. The CDR3 sequence: CASSKNPGQGPYEQYF. CDR3 nucleotide sequence: TGTGCCAGCAGCAAAAATCCGGGACAGGGGCCCTACGAGCAGTACTTC. This chain joins TRBV9 and TRBJ2-7; 10 bases are a match to TRBD1. CDR3 length equals 16 residues. The germline V gene encodes CDR1 SGDLS and CDR2 YYNGEE. With V trimmed by 4 bases and J by 2 bases, 9 bases remained unmatched. Drawing the rest from reference TRBV9 and TRBJ2-7, the complete variable domain is DSGVTQTPKHLITATGQRVTLRCSPRSGDLSVYWYQQSLDQGLQFLIQYYNGEERAKGNILERFSAQQFPDLHSELNLSSLELGDSALYFCASSKNPGQGPYEQYFGPGTRLTVT.

This clonotype has a handful of counts. The chain employs TRBV24-1 and TRBJ2-3; D gene ambiguous. This CDR3 is built from 15 residues. CDR1 and CDR2 (germline): KGHDR, SFDVKD. V was shortened by 2 bases and J by 1 base, with 9 bases between the two germline ends. The CDR3 loop is CATSDYGRGTDTQYF. The CDR3 bases are TGTGCCACCAGTGATTATGGTCGGGGCACAGATACGCAGTATTTT.